One T cell receptor beta chain is described in this entry. Its antigen is as yet unknown. The PCR contained 60 Vbeta and 13 Jbeta primers. Generated by immunoSEQ multiplex PCR, the TCRdb table keeps only in-frame clones and is missing some. Of 90,000 or so clones listed, just under 70% are singletons. The sample originates from a study of cytomegalovirus exposure and HLA in healthy donors. Study findings and constraints: Several of the most significant clusters appeared, in a later analysis, to be linked to common viral pathogens. Rates of TCR association differed by HLA locus in a later analysis, with DRB1 highest and HLA-C lowest.

This CDR3 has 15 amino acids. The V gene end was trimmed by 2 bases and the J gene end by 2 bases; junction bases not matched to a gene: 3. Germline V gene sequence: CDR1 SGHNT, CDR2 YYREEE (reference sequence). Sequencing was carried out using PBMCs. This sequence originates from a middle-aged man in good health and CMV-seronegative. The chain carries TRBV5-4 and TRBJ2-1, with TRBD2 identical over 8 bases. CDR3 protein: CASSFPRGAYNEQFF. The CDR3 coding sequence is TGTGCCAGCAGCTTTCCGCGGGGGGCCTACAATGAGCAGTTCTTC.